The 19 T cell receptor beta chains listed next were all sequenced from one sample in a study of blood T cell repertoires in COVID-19. Assay: immunoSEQ multiplex PCR; the TCRdb copy retains only in-frame clones and omits some. The sample has roughly 30,000 clones, roughly 84% seen once. Sequencing was performed on peripheral blood. Receptor source: a human donor in a cohort sampled during active COVID-19. The donor label of this sample is uncertain.

The chain is built from TRBV13 and TRBJ2-7; possible D gene TRBD2, 6 bases. V was cut by 1 base and J by 5 bases, with 18 bases left in between. The CDR3 is 16 amino acids. Germline values: CDR1 PRHDT, CDR2 FYEKMQ (reference sequence). CDR3: CASSLAPRAGMHEQYF. The CDR3 DNA reads as TGTGCCAGCAGCTTAGCCCCACGGGCGGGGATGCACGAGCAGTACTTC.

The chain couples TRBV7-8 to TRBJ2-2, with a weak D call TRBD1 (6 bases). Per the germline V gene, CDR1 is SGHVS and CDR2 is FQNEAQ. The CDR3 consists of 15 residues. Trimming stripped 2 bases from V and 5 bases from J, with 12 bases between. CDR3 coding DNA: TGTGCCAGCAGCTTACGGACAGAGGGAACCGGGGAGCTGTTTTTT. It encodes CASSLRTEGTGELFF.

This sequence joins TRBV9 and TRBJ1-6; maybe TRBD1 (5 bases). Trimming removed 2 bases from V and 6 bases from J, with 15 bases in between. The CDR3 contains 16 residues. CDR1 is SGDLS and CDR2 is YYNGEE in the germline V gene. The CDR3 sequence: CASSVGGAASNSPLHF. CDR3 bases: TGTGCCAGCAGCGTCGGAGGGGCAGCCTCTAATTCACCCCTCCACTTT.

The gene calls are TRBV24-1 and TRBJ1-2, with D tentatively TRBD1 (6 bases). Germline V lookup: CDR1 KGHDR, CDR2 SFDVKD. V was trimmed by 3 bases and J by 3 bases, leaving 16 bases between them. This CDR3 has 16 residues. This CDR3 reads CATSDNGQTQYYGYTF. The DNA for the CDR3 is TGTGCCACCAGTGATAATGGACAGACCCAGTACTATGGCTACACCTTC.

This rearrangement joins TRBV10-3 to TRBJ2-3; TRBD2 matches 7 bases. This CDR3 comprises 14 residues. Germline loops: CDR1 ENHRY, CDR2 SYGVKD. V was pared by 10 bases and J by 1 base, with 8 bases of the junction left unmatched. Here the CDR3 reads CATFDAGGTDTQYF. The CDR3 nucleotides read TGTGCCACCTTTGATGCGGGGGGCACAGATACGCAGTATTTT.

The J gene is TRBJ1-2, the V gene TRBV10-3; D unclear. The CDR3 contains 12 residues. Trimming took off 6 bases at V and 7 bases at J, with 12 bases between the two ends. Per germline, CDR1 ENHRY and CDR2 SYGVKD. This CDR3 is CAIRDASGGYTF. The CDR3 DNA is TGTGCCATCAGGGATGCGTCGGGTGGCTACACCTTC.

V is TRBV5-1 and J is TRBJ2-5; D possibly corresponds to TRBD2 (5 bases). Germline V CDR1 and CDR2: SGHRS, YFSETQ. The length of the CDR3 is 15 residues. Trimming took off 1 base at V and 2 bases at J, with 12 bases between the two ends. CDR3 loop: CASSLPDGVQETQYF. The CDR3 region has the DNA TGCGCCAGCAGCTTGCCCGACGGGGTACAAGAGACCCAGTACTTC.

The J gene is TRBJ2-5, the V gene TRBV4-2; D possibly corresponds to TRBD2 (6 bases). In germline, CDR1 is LGHNA, CDR2 YNFKEQ. V was trimmed by 3 bases and J by 2 bases, leaving 16 bases between them. The length of the CDR3 is 16 residues. The CDR3 DNA reads TGTGCCAGCAGCCAGGGCCTGGAGGGTGGGCAAGAGACCCAGTACTTC. Protein sequence: CASSQGLEGGQETQYF.

The table lists this clone with a count of one. V gene TRBV7-8 combines with J gene TRBJ2-5, with 7 bases aligning to TRBD1. Trimming took 1 base from V and 7 from J; bases not matched to a gene: 9. The CDR3 loop spans 15 amino acids. CDR1 is SGHVS and CDR2 is FQNEAQ in the germline V gene. The CDR3 DNA follows: TGTGCCAGCAGCTTAGGACAGGGAAAGGGTGTGACCCAGTACTTC. Residues: CASSLGQGKGVTQYF.

Only a few counts were recorded for this clone. The rearrangement uses TRBV10-3 and TRBJ2-7, with 7 positions matching TRBD1. The germline V gene has CDR1 ENHRY and CDR2 SYGVKD. The CDR3 spans 12 residues. Losses at the gene ends were 11 bases for V and 6 bases for J; bases not matched to a gene: 10. CDR3 in amino acids: CAVKTGVGEQYF. CDR3 nucleotides: TGTGCCGTCAAAACAGGGGTCGGCGAGCAGTACTTC.

The chain links TRBV7-9 to TRBJ2-5, with D tentatively TRBD2 (6 bases). The CDR3 sequence is 15 residues long. The V gene lost 0 bases and the J gene lost 1 base, with 9 bases spanning the gap. Germline CDR1 is SEHNR and CDR2 is FQNEAQ (reference sequence). In nucleotides, the CDR3 is TGTGCCAGCAGCTTAGCGCGGGGTGCCCAAGAGACCCAGTACTTC. Protein sequence: CASSLARGAQETQYF.

The CDR3 bases are TGTGCCAGCAGTGGAGGACACCTCGCCGCAGCTAACTATGGCTACACCTTC. It specifies CASSGGHLAAANYGYTF. The genes are TRBV2 and TRBJ1-2, with D possibly being TRBD1 (5 bases). Germline-derived CDR1 and CDR2 are SNHLY and FYNNEI. Trimming pared 4 bases from V and 0 bases from J, leaving 18 bases between. The CDR3 extends over 17 amino acids.

The V call is TRBV3-1 (or the pseudogene TRBV3-2), the J call TRBJ1-1, with 10 positions matching TRBD1. The CDR3 covers 17 residues. Germline values: CDR1 LGHDT, CDR2 YNNKEL (reference sequence). J lost 2 bases, V lost 6 bases, and 12 bases had no gene match. CDR3 amino acids: CASRPWDRGFGNTEAFF. CDR3 DNA sequence: TGTGCCAGCAGGCCTTGGGACAGGGGATTTGGCAACACTGAAGCTTTCTTT.

The chain couples TRBV3-1 (or the pseudogene TRBV3-2) to TRBJ1-5; 10 positions agree with TRBD1. The trim removed 3 bases at V and 0 bases at J, leaving 11 bases unmatched. Germline V CDR1 and CDR2: LGHDT, YNNKEL (reference sequence). This CDR3 comprises 19 residues. The CDR3 DNA reads TGTGCCAGCAGCCATTTATACCGGGACAGGGGTTATAGCAATCAGCCCCAGCATTTT. It yields the protein CASSHLYRDRGYSNQPQHF.

The rearrangement links TRBV11-3 to TRBJ2-7, with D possibly being TRBD1 (5 bases). In germline, CDR1 is SGHNT, CDR2 YENEEA. V was pared by 5 bases and J by 5 bases, with 10 bases between. The CDR3 runs to 12 residues. CDR3: CASSKGRDEQYF. The CDR3 DNA reads TGTGCCAGCAGCAAAGGCAGGGACGAGCAGTACTTC.

The V call is TRBV27, the J call TRBJ2-1; a possible D gene is TRBD1 (6 bases). CDR3 length: 14 residues. Trimming removed 4 bases at V and 7 bases at J, with 14 bases between. Looked up from germline, CDR1 is MNHEY and CDR2 is SMNVEV (reference sequence). CDR3 protein: CASSSNLRGNEQFF. The CDR3 DNA is TGTGCCAGCAGTTCAAACCTCAGGGGAAATGAGCAGTTCTTC.

The chain carries TRBV5-5 and TRBJ2-3; tentative D call: TRBD2 (6 bases). The CDR3 loop spans 16 amino acids. V lost 0 bases, J lost 1 base, and 12 bases lay in between. Per the germline V gene, CDR1 is SGHKS and CDR2 is YYEKEE (reference sequence). The CDR3 nucleotides are TGTGCCAGCAGCTTGGTCTTAGGAGGGGGCACAGATACGCAGTATTTT. Amino acid sequence: CASSLVLGGGTDTQYF.

V gene TRBV19 combines with J gene TRBJ1-4; 10 nucleotides align to TRBD1. V lost 5 bases to trimming and J lost 2 bases; unmatched junction nucleotides: 8. The CDR3 runs to 17 residues. Looked up from germline, CDR1 is LNHDA and CDR2 is SQIVND (reference sequence). This CDR3 is CASSDRQGAPTNEKLFF. DNA of the CDR3: TGTGCCAGTAGTGATCGACAGGGGGCGCCCACTAATGAAAAACTGTTTTTT.

The V call is TRBV4-1, the J call TRBJ2-1; a possible D gene is TRBD2 (7 bases). Trimming pared 3 bases from V and 8 bases from J, leaving 17 bases between. Germline V gene lookup returns CDR1 MGHRA and CDR2 YSYEKL. This CDR3 is 15 amino acids long. CDR3 nucleotides: TGCGCCAGCAGCCACCCGGTAGGGGGGAGGGATGAGCAGTTCTTC. Residues: CASSHPVGGRDEQFF.